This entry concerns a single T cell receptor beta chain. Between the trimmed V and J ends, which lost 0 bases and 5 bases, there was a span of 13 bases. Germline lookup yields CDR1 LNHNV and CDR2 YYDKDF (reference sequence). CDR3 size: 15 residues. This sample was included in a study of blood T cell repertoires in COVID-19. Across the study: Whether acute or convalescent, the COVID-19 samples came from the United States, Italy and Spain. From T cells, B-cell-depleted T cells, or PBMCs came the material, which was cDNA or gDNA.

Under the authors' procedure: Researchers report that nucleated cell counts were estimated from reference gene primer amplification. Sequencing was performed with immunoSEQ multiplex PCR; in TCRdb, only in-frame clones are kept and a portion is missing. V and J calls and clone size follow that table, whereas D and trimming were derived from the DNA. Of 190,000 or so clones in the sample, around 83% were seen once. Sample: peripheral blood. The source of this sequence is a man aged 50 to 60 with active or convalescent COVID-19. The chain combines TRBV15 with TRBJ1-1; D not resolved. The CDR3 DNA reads TGTGCCACCAGCAGAGATGTGCAGTCAAAAACTGAAGCTTTCTTT. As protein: CATSRDVQSKTEAFF. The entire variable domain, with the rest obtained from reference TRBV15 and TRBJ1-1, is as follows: DAMVIQNPRYQVTQFGKPVTLSCSQTLNHNVMYWYQQKSSQAPKLLFHYYDKDFNNEADTPDNFQSRRPNTSFCFLDIRSPGLGDTAMYLCATSRDVQSKTEAFFGQGTRLTVV.